These T cell receptor beta chains were read from a single sample in a study of blood T cell repertoires in COVID-19. Here immunoSEQ multiplex PCR was the method, and the copy in TCRdb shows in-frame clones only, minus some. The sample lists approximately 75,000 clones, 75% to 95% occurring once. The sample was peripheral blood. These TCRs come from a human donor in a cohort sampled during active COVID-19. The CDR3 runs from the conserved cysteine through the conserved F or W. A D gene is named only where the DNA matches it firmly. Expanded clones get a size class; other rows say once, few or many, or leave the size out.

j_call	d_call	clone_size	v_call	cdr3_length	cdr3_nt	cdr3_aa
TRBJ2-1	-	-	TRBV7-2	13	TGTGCCAGCAGCTCATCGAGCCTGTACGAGCAGTTCTTC	CASSSSSLYEQFF
TRBJ1-1	-	-	TRBV27	14	TGTGCCAGCAGTTCAGAGGGCTGGAACACTGAAGCTTTCTTT	CASSSEGWNTEAFF
TRBJ1-1	TRBD1	-	TRBV7-9	15	TGTGCCAGCAGCTTAGCGGCAGGGGGTAACACTGAAGCTTTCTTT	CASSLAAGGNTEAFF
TRBJ2-7	-	-	TRBV27	15	TGTGCCAGCAGCCCGAGTCCAGGGGCCTACTACGAGCAGTACTTC	CASSPSPGAYYEQYF
TRBJ1-5	-	-	TRBV7-2	19	TGTGCCAGCAGCTTAAAGGTCTCAACAGGGAGTTTTCCCAATCAGCCCCAGCATTTT	CASSLKVSTGSFPNQPQHF
TRBJ1-3	-	-	TRBV15	14	TGTGCCACCAGCAGTGGGAGCTCTGGAAACACCATATATTTT	CATSSGSSGNTIYF
TRBJ2-3	TRBD2	-	TRBV4-3	17	TGCGCCAGCAGCCAAGATCTCGGCGGGGGGGGCACAGATACGCAGTATTTT	CASSQDLGGGGTDTQYF
TRBJ2-7	TRBD1	once	TRBV3-1/TRBV3-2	16	TGTGCCAGCAGCCAAGCACGGACAGGGGGGGGCTACGAGCAGTACTTC	CASSQARTGGGYEQYF
TRBJ2-7	TRBD1	-	TRBV30	15	TGTGCCTGGAGTCCGTCAGGGGGCGTTTACTACGAGCAGTACTTC	CAWSPSGGVYYEQYF
TRBJ2-3	-	once	TRBV11-2	12	TGTGCCAGCATAAAACGGGGAGATACGCAGTATTTT	CASIKRGDTQYF
TRBJ2-3	TRBD2	-	TRBV7-9	17	TGTGCCAGCAGCTTAGGAGCTAGCGGGGGAAACACAGATACGCAGTATTTT	CASSLGASGGNTDTQYF
TRBJ1-2	-	-	TRBV6-2/TRBV6-3	15	TGTGCCAGCAGTCCCTCTTTCCTGGCCCTCTATGGCTACACCTTC	CASSPSFLALYGYTF
TRBJ1-2	TRBD1	-	TRBV7-9	14	TGTGCCAGCAGCCCCGGGACAGGGGTGTATGGCTACACCTTC	CASSPGTGVYGYTF
TRBJ2-3	TRBD1	many	TRBV7-9	14	TGTGCCAGCAGCGAGACAGGGTCCACAGATACGCAGTATTTT	CASSETGSTDTQYF
TRBJ2-3	TRBD2	-	TRBV5-1	16	TGCGCCAGCAGCGCTGGGACTAGCGGGAGCACAGATACGCAGTATTTT	CASSAGTSGSTDTQYF
TRBJ2-3	TRBD1	-	TRBV27	15	TGTGCCAGCAGTATCACAGGGGGCGGCACAGATACGCAGTATTTT	CASSITGGGTDTQYF
TRBJ2-1	TRBD2	few	TRBV6-5	16	TGTGCCAGCAGTTACTCGATAGCGGGGCGCCCCAATGAGCAGTTCTTC	CASSYSIAGRPNEQFF